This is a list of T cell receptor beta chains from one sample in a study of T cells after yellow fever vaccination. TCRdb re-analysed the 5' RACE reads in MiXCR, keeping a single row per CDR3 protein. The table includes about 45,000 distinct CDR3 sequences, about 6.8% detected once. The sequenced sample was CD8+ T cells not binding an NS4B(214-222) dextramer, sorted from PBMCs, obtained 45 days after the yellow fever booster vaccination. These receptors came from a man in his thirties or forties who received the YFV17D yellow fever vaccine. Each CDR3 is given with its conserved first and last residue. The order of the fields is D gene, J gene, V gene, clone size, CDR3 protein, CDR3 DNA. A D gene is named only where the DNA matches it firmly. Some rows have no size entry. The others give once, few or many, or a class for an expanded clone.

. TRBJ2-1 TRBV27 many CATRSGSSYNEQFF TGTGCCACAAGGTCGGGCAGCTCCTACAATGAGCAGTTCTTC
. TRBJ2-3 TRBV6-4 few CASSLQFLDGSSTDTQYF TGTGCCAGCAGTCTCCAATTCCTGGACGGATCTAGCACAGATACGCAGTATTTT
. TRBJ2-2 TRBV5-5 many CASSLSEGHTGELFF TGTGCCAGCAGCTTGTCAGAGGGTCACACCGGGGAGCTGTTTTTT
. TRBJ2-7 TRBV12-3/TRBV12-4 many CASSFGEYEQYF TGTGCCAGCAGTTTCGGGGAGTACGAGCAGTACTTC
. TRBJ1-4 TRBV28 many CASSRPGATNEKLFF TGTGCCAGCAGTCGCCCAGGTGCAACTAATGAAAAACTGTTTTTT
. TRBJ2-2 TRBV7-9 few CASSFQAGELFF TGTGCCAGCAGCTTTCAGGCAGGGGAGCTGTTTTTT
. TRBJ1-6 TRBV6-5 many CASGPGQSPLHF TGTGCCAGCGGTCCAGGGCAATCACCCCTCCACTTT
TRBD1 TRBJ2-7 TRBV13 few CASSIGQGLYEQYF TGTGCCAGCAGCATCGGACAGGGTCTGTACGAGCAGTACTTC
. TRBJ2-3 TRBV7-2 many CASSLMQGRHTDTQYF TGTGCCAGCAGCTTAATGCAGGGCCGCCACACAGATACGCAGTATTTT
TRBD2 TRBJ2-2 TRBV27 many CASSLLAGYGELFF TGTGCCAGCAGCCTACTAGCGGGATACGGGGAGCTGTTTTTT
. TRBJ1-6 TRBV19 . CASSAGDYNSPLHF TGTGCCAGTAGCGCGGGTGATTATAATTCACCCCTCCACTTT
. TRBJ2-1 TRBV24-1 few CATSDFGQPNEQFF TGTGCCACCAGTGATTTTGGGCAGCCCAATGAGCAGTTCTTC
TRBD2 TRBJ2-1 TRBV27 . CASSFKAVGLAKIYNEQFF TGTGCCAGCAGTTTTAAGGCTGTGGGACTAGCGAAAATCTACAATGAGCAGTTCTTC
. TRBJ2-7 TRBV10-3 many CAISGGDGLYEQYF TGTGCCATCAGTGGGGGGGACGGCCTCTACGAGCAGTACTTC
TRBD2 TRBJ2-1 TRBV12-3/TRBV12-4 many CASRGLAGGDPNEQFF TGTGCCAGCAGAGGTTTAGCGGGAGGGGATCCCAATGAGCAGTTCTTC
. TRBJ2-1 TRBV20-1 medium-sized CSALGPYNEQFF TGCAGTGCCCTAGGCCCATACAATGAGCAGTTCTTC
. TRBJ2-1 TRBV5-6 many CASSGGDNEQFF TGTGCCAGCAGCGGAGGGGACAATGAGCAGTTCTTC
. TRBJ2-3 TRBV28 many CASSWGEELTDTQYF TGTGCCAGCAGTTGGGGGGAGGAACTCACAGATACGCAGTATTTT
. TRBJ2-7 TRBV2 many CASKRSRYEQYF TGTGCCAGTAAACGGTCGCGCTACGAGCAGTACTTC
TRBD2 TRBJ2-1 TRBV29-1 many CSACPLAGDSYRTVEQFF TGCAGCGCCTGTCCTCTAGCGGGGGACTCCTACAGGACCGTGGAGCAGTTCTTC
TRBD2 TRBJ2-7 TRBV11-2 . CASILDPPSGTSRGGEQYF TGTGCCAGCATCTTAGACCCCCCTAGCGGGACTTCCCGAGGGGGGGAGCAGTACTTC
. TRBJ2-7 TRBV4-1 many CASSPRIGNSYEQYF TGCGCCAGCAGCCCTCGAATAGGGAACTCCTACGAGCAGTACTTC
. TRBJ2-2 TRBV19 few CASSSHTGELFF TGTGCCAGTAGTAGCCACACCGGGGAGCTGTTTTTT
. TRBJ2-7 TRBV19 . CASRQGTSYEQYF TGTGCCAGTAGGCAGGGGACGTCCTACGAGCAGTACTTC
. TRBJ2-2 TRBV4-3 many CASSQEFADAGGELFF TGCGCCAGCAGCCAAGAGTTTGCAGACGCAGGCGGGGAGCTGTTTTTT
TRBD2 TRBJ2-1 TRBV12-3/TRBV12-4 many CASSLAGASGRYVQFF TGTGCCAGCAGTTTAGCGGGAGCTAGCGGGAGGTATGTGCAGTTCTTC
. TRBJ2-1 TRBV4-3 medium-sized CASSQDREHAEQFF TGCGCCAGCAGCCAAGATCGCGAGCATGCTGAGCAGTTCTTC
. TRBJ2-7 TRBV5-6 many CASSLAYSYEQYF TGTGCCAGCAGCTTGGCTTACTCCTACGAGCAGTACTTC
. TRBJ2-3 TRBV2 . CASTEGVGTDTQYF TGTGCCAGCACCGAGGGCGTCGGAACAGATACGCAGTATTTT
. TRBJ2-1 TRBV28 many CASSLRIVAGQEQFF TGTGCCAGCAGTTTACGCATAGTGGCGGGCCAAGAGCAGTTCTTC
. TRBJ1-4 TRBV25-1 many CASRAAWAGEKLFF TGTGCCAGCAGGGCGGCATGGGCGGGGGAAAAACTGTTTTTT
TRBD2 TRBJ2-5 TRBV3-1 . CASSHEPYSGTSQETQYF TGTGCCAGCAGCCACGAACCCTATAGCGGGACCTCCCAAGAGACCCAGTACTTC
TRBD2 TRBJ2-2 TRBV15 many CATSRGLAGAHTGELFF TGTGCCACCAGCAGGGGGTTAGCGGGAGCGCACACCGGGGAGCTGTTTTTT
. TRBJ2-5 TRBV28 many CASSPQYPSGRETQYF TGTGCCAGCAGTCCACAATACCCCTCAGGGAGGGAGACCCAGTACTTC
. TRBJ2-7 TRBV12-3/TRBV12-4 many CASSFQGSHEQYF TGTGCCAGCAGTTTTCAGGGCAGCCACGAGCAGTACTTC
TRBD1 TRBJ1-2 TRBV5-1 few CASSSSGGNYGYTF TGCGCCAGCAGCTCCTCAGGGGGGAACTATGGCTACACCTTC
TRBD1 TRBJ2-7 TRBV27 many CASSLLRGQGSEQYF TGTGCCAGCAGTTTATTGCGAGGACAGGGGAGCGAGCAGTACTTC
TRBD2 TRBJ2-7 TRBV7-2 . CASSFIAGEGHEQYF TGTGCCAGCAGCTTTATAGCGGGAGAGGGCCACGAGCAGTACTTC
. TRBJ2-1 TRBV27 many CASSFEGWNEQFF TGTGCCAGCAGTTTTGAGGGTTGGAATGAGCAGTTCTTC
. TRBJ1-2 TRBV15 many CATSRDSAGMGAYGYTF TGTGCCACCAGCAGAGATAGTGCGGGGATGGGGGCCTATGGCTACACCTTC
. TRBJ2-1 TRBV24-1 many CATSYYNEQFF TGTGCCACCAGCTACTACAATGAGCAGTTCTTC
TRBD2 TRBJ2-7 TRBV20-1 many CSASRPSGSEQYF TGCAGTGCTAGCCGGCCTAGCGGAAGCGAGCAGTACTTC
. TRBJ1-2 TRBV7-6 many CASSPDGTYSYGYTF TGTGCCAGCAGCCCGGACGGGACATACTCCTATGGCTACACCTTC
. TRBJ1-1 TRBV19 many CASSNWYSNTEAFF TGTGCCAGCTCCAACTGGTATTCGAACACTGAAGCTTTCTTT
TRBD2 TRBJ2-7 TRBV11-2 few CASSYSGSVRDEQYF TGTGCCAGCAGTTATAGCGGGAGTGTTCGGGACGAGCAGTACTTC
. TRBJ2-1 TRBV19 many CASSPLGVNEQFF TGTGCCAGTAGCCCCCTCGGAGTGAATGAGCAGTTCTTC
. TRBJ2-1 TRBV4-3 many CASSQDLIGAYNEQFF TGCGCCAGCAGCCAAGATTTGATAGGGGCCTACAATGAGCAGTTCTTC
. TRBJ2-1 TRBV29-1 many CSVEGYNEQFF TGCAGCGTTGAGGGCTACAATGAGCAGTTCTTC
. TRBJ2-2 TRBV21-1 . CANKGPGAGKRTGELFF TGTGCCAACAAGGGCCCCGGGGCGGGAAAGCGGACCGGGGAGCTGTTTTTT
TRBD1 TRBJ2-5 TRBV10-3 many CAISEVGTVAQETQYF TGTGCCATCAGTGAAGTGGGGACAGTAGCTCAAGAGACCCAGTACTTC
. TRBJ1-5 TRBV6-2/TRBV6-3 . CASSYEINQPQHF TGTGCCAGCAGTTACGAGATCAATCAGCCCCAGCATTTT
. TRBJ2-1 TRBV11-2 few CASSSSPGVEQFF TGTGCCAGCAGCTCTAGCCCCGGAGTTGAGCAGTTCTTC
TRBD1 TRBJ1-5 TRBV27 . CASSPTGGFNQPQHF TGTGCCAGCAGCCCGACAGGGGGTTTCAATCAGCCCCAGCATTTT
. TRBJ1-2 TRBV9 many CASSVVDGYGYTF TGTGCCAGCAGCGTAGTGGACGGTTATGGCTACACCTTC
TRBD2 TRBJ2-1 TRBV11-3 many CASSRAGEGYNEQFF TGTGCCAGCAGCCGAGCGGGAGAGGGATACAATGAGCAGTTCTTC
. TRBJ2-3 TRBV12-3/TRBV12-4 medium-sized CASRSTDTQYF TGTGCCAGCAGAAGCACAGATACGCAGTATTTT
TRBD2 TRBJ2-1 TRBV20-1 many CSARDVLAGTYNEQFF TGCAGTGCTAGAGATGTTCTAGCGGGAACCTACAATGAGCAGTTCTTC
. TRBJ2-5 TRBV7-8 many CASSTGLGGTQYF TGTGCCAGCAGCACCGGACTGGGAGGGACCCAGTACTTC
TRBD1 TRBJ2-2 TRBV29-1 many CSGQGDLTGELFF TGCAGCGGACAGGGGGATCTCACCGGGGAGCTGTTTTTT
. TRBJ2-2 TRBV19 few CASTPMRLEPKDTGELFF TGTGCCAGTACCCCCATGCGCCTGGAGCCTAAAGACACCGGGGAGCTGTTTTTT